The 19 T cell receptor beta chains below come from one sample, sequenced in a study of OX40 agonist ivuxolimab in advanced cancers. Using immunoSEQ multiplex PCR, the repertoire was profiled, and TCRdb retains in-frame clones only, with some absent. This sample has about 76,000 clones, with around nine tenths found just once. The sequencing used CD4+ or CD8+ T cells sorted from blood, collected in a trial of the OX40 agonist ivuxolimab. The receptors stem from an adult with an advanced solid tumor such as melanoma, head and neck, liver or kidney cancer.

This clone was found once. The V call is TRBV5-1, the J call TRBJ2-7, with 7 bases fitting TRBD1. The CDR3 contains 16 residues. V was clipped by 1 base and J by 0 bases; unmatched bases: 7. The germline gives CDR1 SGHRS, CDR2 YFSETQ. The chain's CDR3 is CASSLIGQVSSYEQYF. CDR3 in DNA: TGCGCCAGCAGCTTGATCGGACAGGTTAGCTCCTACGAGCAGTACTTC.

V gene TRBV27 combines with J gene TRBJ1-1, with D hard to call. This CDR3 contains 12 residues. CDR1 is MNHEY and CDR2 is SMNVEV in the germline V gene (reference sequence). V gave up 5 bases and J gave up 9 bases, with 13 bases separating them. As DNA, the CDR3 is TGTGCCAGCAGTAGCCCCGGAGGGCAAGCTTTCTTT. This gives the protein CASSSPGGQAFF.

The CDR3 here is CAWSVVGLRGYTF. For the CDR3, the DNA is TGTGCCTGGAGTGTAGTGGGTTTGAGAGGCTACACCTTC. The V and J genes are TRBV30 and TRBJ1-2, with unresolved D. V shed 0 bases and J shed 8 bases, with 13 bases lying between them. The CDR3 totals 13 residues. Germline-derived CDR1 and CDR2 are GTSNPN and SVGIG (reference sequence).

The chain employs TRBV28 and TRBJ1-5; 8 nucleotides align to TRBD1. CDR1 is MDHEN and CDR2 is SYDVKM in the germline V gene. Trimming at V came to 7 bases and at J to 4 bases, leaving 9 bases not matched to a gene. The CDR3 length is 15 residues. The CDR3 loop is CASTNGQGWNQPQHF. Written as DNA, the CDR3 is TGTGCCAGCACCAACGGACAGGGATGGAATCAGCCCCAGCATTTT.

The chain employs TRBV27 and TRBJ2-7; TRBD1 aligns across 9 bases. Per the germline V gene, CDR1 is MNHEY and CDR2 is SMNVEV (reference sequence). This CDR3 has 16 residues. Trimming cost V 2 bases and J 7 bases; bases outside gene matches: 12. In DNA, the CDR3 is TGTGCCAGCAGTTTACTGTACAGGGGGCGATCGGGGGAGCAGTACTTC. This gives the protein CASSLLYRGRSGEQYF.

The chain uses TRBV7-9 and TRBJ2-1; TRBD2 matches 12 bases. CDR1 and CDR2 from the germline V gene are SEHNR and FQNEAQ (reference sequence). The CDR3 is 16 amino acids. After removal of 2 bases from V and 6 bases from J, the junction contained 5 bases not matched to a gene. Written as DNA, the CDR3 is TGTGCCAGCAGCTTATTCGGACTAGCGGGACCCAATGAGCAGTTCTTC. The encoded protein is CASSLFGLAGPNEQFF.

The rearrangement links TRBV19 to TRBJ1-3; 7 bases align to TRBD1. The CDR3 has 14 amino acids. V lost 9 bases and J lost 0; bases outside the gene matches: 5. Germline lookup yields CDR1 LNHDA and CDR2 SQIVND (reference sequence). The CDR3 is CASGDSHSGNTIYF. CDR3 in DNA: TGTGCCAGCGGGGACAGTCACTCTGGAAACACCATATATTTT. Drawing the rest from reference TRBV19 and TRBJ1-3, the complete variable domain is DGGITQSPKYLFRKEGQNVTLSCEQNLNHDAMYWYRQDPGQGLRLIYYSQIVNDFQKGDIAEGYSVSREKKESFPLTVTSAQKNPTAFYLCASGDSHSGNTIYFGEGSWLTVV.

This rearrangement joins TRBV10-1 to TRBJ2-7, with D perhaps TRBD1 (5 bases). Trimming left V 11 bases short and J 3 bases short, with 32 bases between. The length of the CDR3 is 18 residues. Germline CDR1 and CDR2: WNHNN and SYGVQD (reference sequence). The CDR3 DNA reads TGCGCCCGACCCTCGACAAAGGGGCCCGAAAACTACTACTACGAGCAGTACTTC. It specifies CARPSTKGPENYYYEQYF.

This chain joins TRBV19 and TRBJ2-1, with 11 bases lining up with TRBD2. The CDR3 is made up of 15 amino acids. Germline CDR1 and CDR2: LNHDA and SQIVND (reference sequence). The junction had 9 bases not matched to a gene; V was cut back by 7 bases and J by 7 bases. CDR3 nucleotide sequence: TGTGCCAGTACCCTCACTAGCGGGGGATTAAATGAGCAGTTCTTC. Translation gives CASTLTSGGLNEQFF. The full variable domain, its missing parts supplied by reference TRBV19 and TRBJ2-1, is DGGITQSPKYLFRKEGQNVTLSCEQNLNHDAMYWYRQDPGQGLRLIYYSQIVNDFQKGDIAEGYSVSREKKESFPLTVTSAQKNPTAFYLCASTLTSGGLNEQFFGPGTRLTVL.

Relative to its sample, this clone is medium-sized. The genes are TRBV6-5 and TRBJ1-1; 7 bases match TRBD1. This CDR3 comprises 16 residues. Germline V gives CDR1 MNHEY, CDR2 SVGAGI. The trim removed 4 bases at V and 1 base at J, leaving 9 bases unmatched. In nucleotides, the CDR3 is TGTGCCAGCAGTTCCCCCGGGCAGGGGGGGAACACTGAAGCTTTCTTT. Amino acid sequence: CASSSPGQGGNTEAFF.

The rearrangement links TRBV18 to TRBJ2-5; D is undetermined. The CDR3 has 15 residues. Germline lookup yields CDR1 KGHSH and CDR2 LQKENI. Trimming left V 4 bases short and J 4 bases short, with 16 bases between. In DNA form, the CDR3 reads TGTGCCAGCTCACTTCTGAGAAGGGATCCAGAGACCCAGTACTTC. Its translation is CASSLLRRDPETQYF.

The chain employs TRBV7-9 and TRBJ2-7, with D perhaps TRBD1 or TRBD2 (5 bases each). This CDR3 has 15 amino acids. Trimming took 5 bases from V and 9 from J, leaving 23 bases between them. CDR1 is SEHNR and CDR2 is FQNEAQ in the germline V gene (reference sequence). The CDR3 region has the DNA TGTGCCAGCAGCCCCCCCACGGGACCTACCTGGGGGCAGTACTTC. Translation: CASSPPTGPTWGQYF.

This chain joins TRBV28 and TRBJ1-1; 7 bases line up with TRBD1. The CDR3 loop spans 14 amino acids. CDR1 is MDHEN, CDR2 SYDVKM, per germline. V lost 11 bases and J lost 1; bases outside the gene matches: 10. CDR3 sequence: CAVRGSGGNTEAFF. The CDR3 DNA follows: TGTGCCGTAAGGGGGTCAGGGGGGAACACTGAAGCTTTCTTT. Looking up the rest from reference TRBV28 and TRBJ1-1 gives the full variable domain: DVKVTQSSRYLVKRTGEKVFLECVQDMDHENMFWYRQDPGLGLRLIYFSYDVKMKEKGDIPEGYSVSREKKERFSLILESASTNQTSMYLCAVRGSGGNTEAFFGQGTRLTVV.

The genes are TRBV11-3 and TRBJ2-3; D not certain. Germline CDR1 SGHNT, CDR2 YENEEA. V lost 3 bases and J 11 bases, leaving 9 bases between the germline ends. This CDR3 comprises 11 residues. CDR3 sequence: CASSFDRKQYF. CDR3 bases: TGTGCCAGCAGCTTTGACCGGAAGCAGTATTTT.

CDR3: CASSLGTSGFTDTQYF. In DNA form, the CDR3 reads TGCGCCAGCAGCCTTGGGACTAGCGGGTTCACAGATACGCAGTATTTT. The chain uses TRBV4-1 and TRBJ2-3, with 12 bases aligning to TRBD2. This CDR3 has 16 amino acids. With 4 bases clipped from V and 2 bases from J, the junction kept 4 bases outside the gene matches. The V gene's germline CDR1 is MGHRA and CDR2 YSYEKL.

The gene calls are TRBV2 and TRBJ2-7, with unresolved D. CDR3 length: 12 amino acids. Looked up from germline, CDR1 is SNHLY and CDR2 is FYNNEI. With 4 bases removed from V and 3 bases from J, the gap between germline ends came to 7 bases. CDR3 sequence: CASSVGSYEQYF. As DNA, the CDR3 is TGTGCCAGCAGTGTAGGCAGCTACGAGCAGTACTTC.

The rearrangement links TRBV7-9 to TRBJ2-5; D unclear. The CDR3 spans 11 residues. The germline V gene encodes CDR1 SEHNR and CDR2 FQNEAQ (reference sequence). V lost 5 bases and J 9 bases, leaving 10 bases between the germline ends. The CDR3 DNA reads as TGTGCCAGCAGCCCTTACGGGCCCCAGTACTTC. It encodes CASSPYGPQYF.

The chain recombines TRBV13 with TRBJ2-3, with 11 positions matching TRBD1. CDR1 and CDR2 (germline): PRHDT, FYEKMQ (reference sequence). V shed 5 bases and J 4 bases; nucleotides not matched to a gene: 2. CDR3 size: 14 residues. CDR3 loop: CASSLGQGADTQYF. The DNA of the CDR3 is TGTGCCAGCAGCCTGGGACAGGGGGCAGATACGCAGTATTTT.

The J gene is TRBJ2-7, the V gene TRBV27; D may correspond to TRBD1 or TRBD2 (5 bases each). This CDR3 is built from 14 residues. The germline V gene encodes CDR1 MNHEY and CDR2 SMNVEV (reference sequence). The V end was cut by 3 bases, the J end by 3 bases, with 12 bases between. The CDR3 nucleotides are TGTGCCAGCAGTTTCCGAGGGGTAAGCTACGAGCAGTACTTC. It translates to CASSFRGVSYEQYF.